The clone carrying this T cell receptor beta chain turned up a few times. Its specificity is not known. This specimen comes from a study of response to subunit inactivated influenza vaccine. The study, taken as a whole, reports: Authors proposed each seasonal influenza vaccination draws in few new T cells.

From the RT-PCR reads, TCRdb called clonotypes with MiXCR, one entry per CDR3 protein. The data contain roughly 780,000 distinct CDR3 sequences, less than 20% of them singletons. This CDR3 contains 16 residues. Trimming removed 1 base from V and 1 base from J; junction bases left unmatched: 4. CDR1 and CDR2 (germline): DFQATT, SNEGSKA (reference sequence). The sample here was PBMCs from blood, taken roughly 5 days after vaccination. The chain has TRBV20-1 and TRBJ2-7; TRBD2 matches at 13 bases. The receptor's source is a man aged 50-59 years who received an inactivated influenza vaccine. CDR3 sequence (DNA): TGCAGTGCTAGAGCGCCGGGACTAGCGGGGTCCTACGAGCAGTACTTC. This encodes CSARAPGLAGSYEQYF.